Given below is one TCR beta chain in context. Its antigen remains unidentified. Libraries of TRB cDNA were made by 5' RACE and carried UMIs. TCRdb re-called the 5' RACE reads and gives one entry per CDR3 protein, without DNA. In all, the sample yields 150,000 to 170,000 distinct CDR3 sequences. Looked up from germline, CDR1 is SQVTM and CDR2 is ANQGSEA. The CDR3 contains 13 residues. These data come from a study of CXCR3-negative and CXCR3-positive naive CD8 T cells. Study-wide background: Roughly 140 million TRB reads in total, about 1.5 +/- 0.3 million per library. General study results and limits: Diversity was high in both naive subsets and much lower in memory cells. TRB CDR3s of CXCR3-positive naive cells were more hydrophobic than those of CXCR3-negative naive cells. Cryopreserved cells partially lost CXCR3 expression, and fresh PBMCs were used in most assays.

The sequenced material came from naive CXCR3+ CD8+ T cells from blood. As to subset: CD45RO-CCR7+CD27+CD95- naive CD8+ T cells expressing CXCR3 (TNR3+). The receptor was isolated from a human donor in good health. Some clones in this sample may be carry-over from other donors' samples. The chain links TRBV29-1 to TRBJ1-1. The CDR3 region is CSVEILGGTEAFF.